These 30 T cell receptor beta chains share one sample of origin, sequenced in a study of CD8+CD57+ T cells in acquired aplastic anemia. Genomic DNA provided the template from which TCR beta VDJ and CDR3 profiles were obtained. TCRdb used MiXCR to reprocess the reads, holding one entry per CDR3 protein. In the table there are 250,000 to 300,000 distinct CDR3 sequences, roughly 59% of which are singletons. Previously, flow cytometry had revealed CD8+CD57+ cell expansion in the patients chosen for sequencing. The sequencing sample was made of sorted CD4+, CD8+, or CD8+CD57+ T cells (not recorded which) from PBMCs. These receptors came from a human donor with aplastic anemia.

V is TRBV29-1 and J is TRBJ2-2; tentatively, D is TRBD2 (7 bases). The germline gives CDR1 SQVTM, CDR2 ANQGSEA. Trimming took 4 bases from V and 2 from J, leaving 8 bases between them. The CDR3 totals 13 residues. This CDR3 is CSVAGGNTGELFF. The CDR3 DNA sequence: TGCAGCGTTGCGGGGGGCAACACCGGGGAGCTGTTTTTT.

This sequence joins TRBV12-3 or TRBV12-4 and TRBJ2-7; 7 nucleotides line up with TRBD1. V lost 7 bases to trimming and J lost 0 bases; unmatched junction nucleotides: 6. The CDR3 is made up of 14 amino acids. The CDR3 sequence: CASTMTGSSYEQYF. Written as DNA, the CDR3 is TGTGCCAGCACTATGACAGGGAGCTCCTACGAGCAGTACTTC.

This clonotype occurred many times. The chain carries TRBV3-1 and TRBJ1-3, with D unresolved. The CDR3 spans 14 residues. The germline V gene encodes CDR1 LGHDT and CDR2 YNNKEL (reference sequence). Trimming pared 3 bases from V and 0 bases from J, leaving 6 bases between. The CDR3 protein is CASSQGDSGNTIYF. The CDR3 coding sequence is TGTGCCAGCAGCCAGGGTGACTCTGGAAACACCATATATTTT.

This clonotype appeared many times. The chain's CDR3 is CASSAGTSAAKNIQYF. The CDR3 region has the DNA TGTGCCAGCAGCGCCGGGACTAGCGCTGCCAAAAACATTCAGTACTTC. The chain joins TRBV7-2 to TRBJ2-4, with 10 positions matching TRBD2. V lost 5 bases and J lost 1; bases outside the gene matches: 5. The germline V gene has CDR1 SGHTA and CDR2 FQGNSA. This CDR3 comprises 16 residues.

V gene TRBV7-9 combines with J gene TRBJ1-2, with D perhaps TRBD1 (5 bases). Germline V CDR1 and CDR2: SEHNR, FQNEAQ (reference sequence). The V end was cut by 0 bases, the J end by 9 bases, with 11 bases between. CDR3 size: 13 residues. CDR3 in amino acids: CASSLAEGPSYTF. The CDR3, as DNA: TGTGCCAGCAGCTTAGCAGAGGGGCCGAGCTACACCTTC.

J is TRBJ2-5 and V is TRBV7-9; possible D gene TRBD2, 5 bases. Trimming took 0 bases from V and 5 from J, leaving 10 bases between them. Germline-derived CDR1 and CDR2 are SEHNR and FQNEAQ (reference sequence). There are 14 residues in the CDR3. This CDR3 is CASSLAGALETQYF. CDR3 DNA sequence: TGTGCCAGCAGCTTAGCGGGAGCTTTGGAGACCCAGTACTTC.

Concerning this clonotype itself: The conserved phenylalanine or tryptophan is not found at the CDR3 terminus, so this likely reflects a read error. The DNA is omitted, as the CDR3 cannot be located on it reliably, and the CDR3 follows TCRdb's listing. This sequence joins TRBV11-2 and TRBJ2-3; the table calls TRBD1, which could not be checked here. Germline CDR1 and CDR2: SGHAT and FQNNGV. The CDR3 contains 11 residues when both ends are counted. CDR3 protein: CASSLVGTGEV.

This clonotype was seen at least ten times. The chain combines TRBV3-1 with TRBJ1-1; 7 positions agree with TRBD1. V lost 8 bases, J lost 5 bases, and 5 bases stayed unmatched. The CDR3 runs to 12 residues. Germline assignment: CDR1 LGHDT and CDR2 YNNKEL (reference sequence). The CDR3 loop reads CASATGRTEAFF. The CDR3 nucleotides are TGTGCCAGCGCGACAGGGAGGACTGAAGCTTTCTTT.

Note on this clonotype: The CDR3 ends on some other residue instead of the conserved phenylalanine or tryptophan, so this is likely a read error. The chain has TRBV6-6 and TRBJ2-7; 9 bases fit TRBD2. Germline assignment: CDR1 MNHNY and CDR2 SVGAGI (reference sequence). The ends lost 6 bases at V and 2 bases at J; junction bases unmatched: 11. There are 16 residues in the CDR3. This chain's CDR3 is CASSGPSGENPYEQYL. DNA for the CDR3: TGTGCCAGCAGCGGTCCTAGCGGGGAGAACCCCTACGAGCAGTACTTA.

Regarding this clonotype: Germline is not matched at one junction end, which may reflect a read error. The J gene is TRBJ1-6, the V gene TRBV5-1; D is possibly TRBD1 (6 bases). Per the germline V gene, CDR1 is SGHRS and CDR2 is YFSETQ. CDR3 size: 15 residues. As DNA, the CDR3 is TGCGCCAGCAGCTTGGATCTGGGGGCAGCGTCACCCCTCGACTTT. Translating it yields CASSLDLGAASPLDF.

In its sample, this clonotype was seen a few times. The rearrangement uses TRBV7-2 and TRBJ2-3; D might be TRBD1 or TRBD2, each matching 7 bases. Germline CDR1 is SGHTA and CDR2 is FQGNSA. Trimming left V 3 bases short and J 6 bases short, with 16 bases between. The CDR3 consists of 15 residues. CDR3 residues: CASSFRLQGGDTQYF. CDR3 DNA sequence: TGTGCCAGCAGCTTCAGACTTCAGGGGGGGGATACGCAGTATTTT.

The rearrangement joins TRBV20-1 to TRBJ2-7, with 12 bases aligning to TRBD2. This CDR3 spans 15 amino acids. Germline CDR1 reads DFQATT; CDR2 reads SNEGSKA (reference sequence). With V trimmed by 5 bases and J by 4 bases, 9 bases remained unmatched. CDR3 DNA sequence: TGCAGTGCTCTCCAACCGACTAGCGGGAGTTACGAGCAGTACTTC. Translation gives CSALQPTSGSYEQYF.

The chain couples TRBV20-1 to TRBJ2-1, with 11 bases matching TRBD2. Germline V gene data show CDR1 as DFQATT and CDR2 as SNEGSKA (reference sequence). The J segment lost 1 base and the V segment lost 8 bases, leaving 7 bases of the junction unmatched. The CDR3 has 15 amino acids. CDR3: CSHTSGGLSYNEQFF. The CDR3 DNA sequence: TGCAGTCACACTAGCGGGGGACTGTCCTACAATGAGCAGTTCTTC.

The V gene is TRBV20-1, the J gene TRBJ2-7; TRBD2 agrees at 8 bases. The CDR3 sequence is 14 residues long. Germline V gene lookup returns CDR1 DFQATT and CDR2 SNEGSKA (reference sequence). The V gene end was trimmed by 6 bases and the J gene end by 7 bases; junction bases not matched to a gene: 14. CDR3 loop: CSATRTGRAGEQYF. DNA for the CDR3: TGCAGTGCCACTCGTACCGGGAGGGCCGGTGAGCAGTACTTC.

The J gene is TRBJ2-1, the V gene TRBV19; D ambiguous. Trimming stripped 4 bases from V and 10 bases from J, with 11 bases between. Germline loops: CDR1 LNHDA, CDR2 SQIVND (reference sequence). The length of the CDR3 is 12 residues. The CDR3 nucleotides read TGTGCCAGTAGTAGCCTGGGATTCGAGCAGTTCTTC. Amino acid sequence: CASSSLGFEQFF.

The V gene is TRBV15, the J gene TRBJ1-1; tentative D call: TRBD1 (5 bases). Looked up from germline, CDR1 is LNHNV and CDR2 is YYDKDF (reference sequence). Trimming took off 1 base at V and 4 bases at J, with 10 bases between the two ends. The CDR3 sequence is 14 residues long. The CDR3 coding sequence is TGTGCCACCAGCAGAGGAACAGGCCGCACTGAAGCTTTCTTT. The encoded protein is CATSRGTGRTEAFF.

To note about this clonotype: With a much larger clone just one base away, this may be a read error. CDR3 loop: CASSQDSSGRGDAQYF. CDR3 in DNA: TGCGCCAGCAGCCAAGACTCCAGCGGACGAGGGGATGCGCAGTATTTT. The genes are TRBV4-1 and TRBJ2-3; possibly TRBD1 or TRBD2 for D (5 bases each). Trimming took off 0 bases at V and 10 bases at J, with 20 bases between the two ends. The V gene's germline CDR1 is MGHRA and CDR2 YSYEKL. The CDR3 length is 16 residues.

V gene TRBV14 combines with J gene TRBJ2-5; possibly TRBD2 for D (5 bases). CDR1 is SGHDN, CDR2 FVKESK, per germline. The V end was cut by 5 bases, the J end by 3 bases, with 10 bases between. This CDR3 comprises 13 residues. CDR3 in amino acids: CASSIFGEETQYF. The CDR3 region has the DNA TGTGCCAGCAGCATATTCGGGGAAGAGACCCAGTACTTC.

This clonotype was seen at least ten times. V gene TRBV12-3 or TRBV12-4 combines with J gene TRBJ1-2; 10 bases map to TRBD1. V gave up 6 bases and J gave up 6 bases; unmatched junction bases: 4. The CDR3 length is 13 residues. The CDR3 here is CASRRQGADGYTF. The CDR3 DNA reads as TGTGCCAGCAGAAGACAGGGGGCGGATGGCTACACCTTC.

This clonotype was picked up a small number of times. J is TRBJ2-5 and V is TRBV20-1; D is unresolved. Trimming removed 3 bases from V and 5 bases from J, with 10 bases in between. CDR1 and CDR2 (germline): DFQATT, SNEGSKA (reference sequence). The CDR3 is 12 residues long. CDR3 region: CSASLGRETQYF. The CDR3 region has the DNA TGCAGTGCTAGTTTGGGTCGCGAGACCCAGTACTTC.

The chain is built from TRBV20-1 and TRBJ2-3; 10 bases are shared with TRBD2. The germline V gene encodes CDR1 DFQATT and CDR2 SNEGSKA (reference sequence). CDR3 length: 16 amino acids. With 3 bases clipped from V and 1 base from J, the junction kept 7 bases outside the gene matches. CDR3 in DNA: TGCAGTGCTAGCTTTGTGCTAGCGGGGGGCACAGATACGCAGTATTTT. Encoded protein: CSASFVLAGGTDTQYF.

The V gene is TRBV7-6, the J gene TRBJ2-5, with no clear D. The CDR3 is 12 residues long. Germline V CDR1 and CDR2: SGHVS, FNYEAQ. V gave up 5 bases and J gave up 3 bases, with 7 bases separating them. The CDR3 loop is CASSGREETQYF. The CDR3 coding sequence is TGTGCCAGCAGCGGTCGGGAAGAGACCCAGTACTTC.

This clonotype showed up just a few times. The CDR3: CSAGWGQETQYF. CDR3 nucleotides: TGCAGTGCCGGATGGGGACAAGAGACCCAGTACTTC. The chain has TRBV20-1 and TRBJ2-5; D unresolved. The CDR3 is 12 residues long. V was trimmed by 6 bases and J by 2 bases, leaving 10 bases between them. CDR1 is DFQATT and CDR2 is SNEGSKA in the germline V gene (reference sequence).

The chain uses TRBV4-1 and TRBJ1-6; 8 bases fit TRBD1. The V gene's germline CDR1 is MGHRA and CDR2 YSYEKL. This CDR3 contains 17 residues. V shed 1 base and J 7 bases; nucleotides not matched to a gene: 9. The CDR3 DNA reads as TGCGCCAGCAGCCAAGGTCCGGGGACAGGAGGCAATTCACCCCTCCACTTT. Translated: CASSQGPGTGGNSPLHF.

Ten or more counts support this clonotype. V usage is TRBV2 and J usage is TRBJ1-4; D not certain. The CDR3 loop spans 16 amino acids. Between the trimmed V and J ends, which lost 7 bases and 7 bases, there was a span of 22 bases. Germline loops: CDR1 SNHLY, CDR2 FYNNEI. The CDR3 here is CASKSRAATGAEKLFF. In DNA form, the CDR3 reads TGTGCCAGCAAGTCCCGTGCAGCAACGGGCGCTGAAAAACTGTTTTTT. The whole variable domain, remainder taken from reference TRBV2 and TRBJ1-4, is EPEVTQTPSHQVTQMGQEVILRCVPISNHLYFYWYRQILGQKVEFLVSFYNNEISEKSEIFDDQFSVERPDGSNFTLKIRSTKLEDSAMYFCASKSRAATGAEKLFFGSGTQLSVL.

Ten or more counts support this clonotype. J is TRBJ2-7 and V is TRBV5-1; 10 nucleotides match TRBD2. The trim removed 3 bases at V and 2 bases at J, leaving 8 bases unmatched. The CDR3 consists of 16 residues. Germline-derived CDR1 and CDR2 are SGHRS and YFSETQ. The CDR3 here is CASSSNSGGPTYEQYF. CDR3 DNA: TGCGCCAGCAGCTCTAATAGCGGGGGGCCGACCTACGAGCAGTACTTC.

The chain employs TRBV19 and TRBJ2-7, with TRBD1 identical over 9 bases. V lost 6 bases and J lost 6; bases outside the gene matches: 6. The germline V gene has CDR1 LNHDA and CDR2 SQIVND (reference sequence). This CDR3 is built from 13 residues. The chain's CDR3 is CASRGQGPFEQYF. CDR3 nucleotides: TGTGCCAGTAGGGGACAGGGCCCTTTCGAGCAGTACTTC.

This clonotype has more than one count but fewer than ten. The chain employs TRBV20-1 and TRBJ1-2, with 7 bases that match TRBD1. CDR3 length equals 13 residues. Germline V gene sequence: CDR1 DFQATT, CDR2 SNEGSKA (reference sequence). The J segment lost 5 bases and the V segment lost 5 bases, leaving 8 bases of the junction unmatched. CDR3 nucleotide sequence: TGCAGTGCTCTACGGGCAGGGGGGTATGGCTACACCTTC. It is translated as CSALRAGGYGYTF.

This clonotype was seen at least ten times. V gene TRBV2 combines with J gene TRBJ2-7; possible D gene TRBD2, 5 bases. Germline lookup yields CDR1 SNHLY and CDR2 FYNNEI. The CDR3 loop spans 13 amino acids. Trimming cost V 3 bases and J 3 bases, with 9 bases left between them. The CDR3 here is CASSERVNYEQYF. For the CDR3, the DNA is TGTGCCAGCAGTGAGAGGGTTAACTACGAGCAGTACTTC.

This clonotype has a count of ten or more. The rearrangement links TRBV5-1 to TRBJ2-7; D is unresolved. This CDR3 is built from 15 residues. Trimming cost V 1 base and J 1 base, with 12 bases left between them. The germline CDR1 and CDR2 sequences are SGHRS and YFSETQ. DNA of the CDR3: TGCGCCAGCAGCTTGTTGGGCGGCCAGTCCTACGAGCAGTACTTC. This translates into CASSLLGGQSYEQYF.